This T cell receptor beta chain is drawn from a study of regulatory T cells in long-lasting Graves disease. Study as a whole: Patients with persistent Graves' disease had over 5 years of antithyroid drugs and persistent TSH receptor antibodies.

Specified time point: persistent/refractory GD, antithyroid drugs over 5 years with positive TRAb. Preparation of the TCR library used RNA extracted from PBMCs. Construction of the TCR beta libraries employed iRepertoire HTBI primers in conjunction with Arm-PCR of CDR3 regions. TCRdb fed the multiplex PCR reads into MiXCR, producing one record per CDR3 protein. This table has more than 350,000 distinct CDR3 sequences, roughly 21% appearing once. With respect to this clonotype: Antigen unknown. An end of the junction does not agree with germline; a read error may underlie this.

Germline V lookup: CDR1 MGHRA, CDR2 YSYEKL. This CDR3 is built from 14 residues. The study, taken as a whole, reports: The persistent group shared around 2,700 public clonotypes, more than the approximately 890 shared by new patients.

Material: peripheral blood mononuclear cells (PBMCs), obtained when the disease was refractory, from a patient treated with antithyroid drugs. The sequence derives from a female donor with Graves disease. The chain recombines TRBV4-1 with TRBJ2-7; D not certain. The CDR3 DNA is TGTGCCAGCAGCCAAGGAGCAGGCCCCTACGAGCAGTACTTC. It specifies CASSQGAGPYEQYF.